The clone carrying this T cell receptor (beta chain) was picked up one time. What it binds is unknown. TCRdb's table, derived via immunoSEQ multiplex PCR, lists solely in-frame clones and lacks some. The data hold about 99,000 clones, with about 85% observed a single time. This record comes from a study of T cell responses to AZD1222 COVID-19 vaccine. Findings and caveats of the study: Spike-specific TCR repertoires showed rising breadth and depth after two AZD1222 doses. Spike-wide vaccine-associated CD4 TCRs dominated at 160-218 and 743-854.

V shed 3 bases and J 0 bases; nucleotides not matched to a gene: 19. The CDR3 is made up of 22 amino acids. Germline V gene data show CDR1 as SGHDN and CDR2 as FVKESK. This chain uses TRBV14 with TRBJ2-6; 8 bases match TRBD1. Sequences were derived from peripheral blood, sampled on day 0 of AZD1222 vaccination. The TCR sequence derives from an adult in good health. The CDR3, as DNA: TGTGCCAGCAGCCACCAAACTCAAGCTCCGGGACAGGTGTACTCTGGGGCCAACGTCCTGACTTTC. Protein: CASSHQTQAPGQVYSGANVLTF.